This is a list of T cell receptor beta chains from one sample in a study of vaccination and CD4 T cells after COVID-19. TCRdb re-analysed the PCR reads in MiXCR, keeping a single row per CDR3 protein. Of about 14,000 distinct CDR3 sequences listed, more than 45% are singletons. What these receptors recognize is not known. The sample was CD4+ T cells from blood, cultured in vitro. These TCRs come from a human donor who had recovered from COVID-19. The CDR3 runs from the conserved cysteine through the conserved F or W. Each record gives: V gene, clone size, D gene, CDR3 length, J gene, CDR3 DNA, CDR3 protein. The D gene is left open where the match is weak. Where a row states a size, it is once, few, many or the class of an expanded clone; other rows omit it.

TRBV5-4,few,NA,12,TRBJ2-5,TGTGCCAGCAGCTTGGGGCGCGAGACCCAGTACTTC,CASSLGRETQYF
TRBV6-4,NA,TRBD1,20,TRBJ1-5,TGTGCCAGCAGTTTCATCGCCGGGACAGAGACGATAGCTATCAATCAGCCCCAGCATTTT,CASSFIAGTETIAINQPQHF
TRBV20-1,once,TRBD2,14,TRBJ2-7,TGCAGTGCGGCCCTTAGCGGGAGCTCCTACGAGCAGTACTTC,CSAALSGSSYEQYF
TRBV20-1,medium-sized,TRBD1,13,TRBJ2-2,TGCAGCGCGGACAGGGGAGGAACCGGGGAGCTGTTTTTT,CSADRGGTGELFF
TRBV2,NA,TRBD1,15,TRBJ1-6,TGTGCCAGCAGGGAGAATGACAGGGGGCGATCACCCCTCCACTTT,CASRENDRGRSPLHF
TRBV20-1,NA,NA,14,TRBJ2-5,TGCAGTCCAAAACAAAGGGGAAGGGCAGAGACCCAGTACTTC,CSPKQRGRAETQYF
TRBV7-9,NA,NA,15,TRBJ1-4,TGTGCCAGCAGCTTAGGACGGGGGTTAAATGAAAAACTGTTTTTT,CASSLGRGLNEKLFF
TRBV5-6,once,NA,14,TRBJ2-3,TGTGCCAGCAGCTTGGAGGGGGTCACAGATACGCAGTATTTT,CASSLEGVTDTQYF
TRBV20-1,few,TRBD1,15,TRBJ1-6,TGCAGTGCTGCCCTAGGGACAGCGACCAATTCACCCCTCCACTTT,CSAALGTATNSPLHF
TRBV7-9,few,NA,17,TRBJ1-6,TGTGCCAGCAGCTTAGAAGGGGGGCCGGGGGCAAATTCACCCCTCCACTTT,CASSLEGGPGANSPLHF
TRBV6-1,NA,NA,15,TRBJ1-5,TGTGCCAGCAATTTGGACATATTTAGCAATCAGCCCCAGCATTTT,CASNLDIFSNQPQHF
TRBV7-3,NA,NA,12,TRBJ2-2,TGTGCCAGCAGCTTAACTAACGGGGAGCTGTTTTTT,CASSLTNGELFF
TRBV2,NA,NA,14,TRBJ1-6,TGTGCCAGCGAGAGGGTGGGCCAGGATTCACCCCTCCACTTT,CASERVGQDSPLHF
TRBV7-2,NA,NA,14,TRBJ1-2,TGTGCCAGCAGCTTAGCAGGGATGAACTATGGCTACACCTTC,CASSLAGMNYGYTF
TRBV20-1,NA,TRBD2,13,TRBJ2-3,TGCAGTGCTACCCTAGCGGGGGAAGATACGCAGTATTTT,CSATLAGEDTQYF
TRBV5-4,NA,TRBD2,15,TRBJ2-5,TGTGCCAGCAGCTCCAATGTCGGGGGGCAAGAGACCCAGTACTTC,CASSSNVGGQETQYF
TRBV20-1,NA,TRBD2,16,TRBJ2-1,TGCAGTGCTAGAGATCCGGGACTAGCGGAAAACAATGAGCAGTTCTTC,CSARDPGLAENNEQFF
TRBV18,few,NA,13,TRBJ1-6,TGTGCCAGCTCACCACAGGGAGGTTCACCCCTCCACTTT,CASSPQGGSPLHF
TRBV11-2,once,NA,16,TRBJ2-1,TGTGCCAGCAGCCGGGGGGCGGGGAGCTCCTACAATGAGCAGTTCTTC,CASSRGAGSSYNEQFF
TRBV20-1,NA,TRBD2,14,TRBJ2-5,TGCAGTGCTCAAGATCTAGCGGGGACTGAGACCCAGTACTTC,CSAQDLAGTETQYF
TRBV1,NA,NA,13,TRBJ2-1,TGCACCAGCAGCCAAGCTTCGGAGAATGAGCAGTTCTTC,CTSSQASENEQFF
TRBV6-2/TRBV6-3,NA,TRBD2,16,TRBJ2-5,TGTGCCAGTCATAAAAGACTAGCGGGGGGACAAGAGACCCAGTACTTC,CASHKRLAGGQETQYF